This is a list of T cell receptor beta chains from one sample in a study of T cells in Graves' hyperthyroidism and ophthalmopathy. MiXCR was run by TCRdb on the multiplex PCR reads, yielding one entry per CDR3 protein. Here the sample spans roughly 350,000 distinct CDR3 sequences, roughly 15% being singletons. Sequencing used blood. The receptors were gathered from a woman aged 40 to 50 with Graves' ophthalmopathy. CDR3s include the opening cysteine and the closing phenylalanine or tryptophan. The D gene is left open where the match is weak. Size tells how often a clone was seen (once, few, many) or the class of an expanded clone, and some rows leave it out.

CDR3 DNA: TGTGCCAGCAGTCCGGGACAGGAAAGCTATGGCTACACCTTC
CDR3 protein: CASSPGQESYGYTF
J gene: TRBJ1-2
clone size: many
D gene: TRBD1
V gene: TRBV2

CDR3 DNA: TGTGCCGGCAGCCCAGACAGGGACTCCTACAATGAGCAGTTCTTC
CDR3 protein: CAGSPDRDSYNEQFF
J gene: TRBJ2-1
clone size: NA
D gene: TRBD1
V gene: TRBV27

CDR3 DNA: TGTGCCAGCAGCTTACTGGGGCAGGGACCCTACTACGAGCAGTACTTC
CDR3 protein: CASSLLGQGPYYEQYF
J gene: TRBJ2-7
clone size: many
D gene: NA
V gene: TRBV7-9

CDR3 DNA: TGTGCCAGCAGTTTACCGGCGGGACCTGAGGATGAGCAGTTCTTC
CDR3 protein: CASSLPAGPEDEQFF
J gene: TRBJ2-1
clone size: NA
D gene: NA
V gene: TRBV12-3/TRBV12-4

CDR3 DNA: TGTGCCAGCAGCTTCTGGGCGAACTATAATTCACCCCTCCACTTT
CDR3 protein: CASSFWANYNSPLHF
J gene: TRBJ1-6
clone size: many
D gene: NA
V gene: TRBV11-3

CDR3 DNA: TGCAGTGCTCCTACCCCAGGGATTCCCTACAATGAGCAGTTCTTC
CDR3 protein: CSAPTPGIPYNEQFF
J gene: TRBJ2-1
clone size: many
D gene: NA
V gene: TRBV20-1

CDR3 DNA: TGTGCCAGCACCAGGAGACAGGGGACTCGTGGCTACACCTTC
CDR3 protein: CASTRRQGTRGYTF
J gene: TRBJ1-2
clone size: few
D gene: TRBD1
V gene: TRBV5-8

CDR3 DNA: TGCAGTGCTGAGCAGGGACAGGGCAACCACGAGCAGTACTTC
CDR3 protein: CSAEQGQGNHEQYF
J gene: TRBJ2-7
clone size: many
D gene: TRBD1
V gene: TRBV20-1

CDR3 DNA: TGTGCCAGCAGCTTAATTTCCCCCAGCGGGATTAACCACGAGCAGTACTTC
CDR3 protein: CASSLISPSGINHEQYF
J gene: TRBJ2-7
clone size: few
D gene: TRBD2
V gene: TRBV11-2

CDR3 DNA: TGTGCCAGCAGCTTGAGGGTTATCCAGGGGCAACATGGCTACACCTTC
CDR3 protein: CASSLRVIQGQHGYTF
J gene: TRBJ1-2
clone size: many
D gene: NA
V gene: TRBV5-5

CDR3 DNA: TGTGCCACCAGTGATTCCCGCCGAGGGATCTCTGGAAACACCATATATTTT
CDR3 protein: CATSDSRRGISGNTIYF
J gene: TRBJ1-3
clone size: NA
D gene: NA
V gene: TRBV24-1

CDR3 DNA: TGTGCCAGCAGTGATACCCCTGCCACAGATACGCAGTATTTT
CDR3 protein: CASSDTPATDTQYF
J gene: TRBJ2-3
clone size: NA
D gene: NA
V gene: TRBV25-1

CDR3 DNA: TGTGCCAGCAGTTTCGGAGCGGGAGGGACCAATGAGCAGTTCTTC
CDR3 protein: CASSFGAGGTNEQFF
J gene: TRBJ2-1
clone size: many
D gene: TRBD2
V gene: TRBV12-3/TRBV12-4

CDR3 DNA: TGTGCCAGCAGCCCCGGACCGACCTTAAAACTGTTTTTT
CDR3 protein: CASSPGPTLKLFF
J gene: TRBJ1-4
clone size: many
D gene: NA
V gene: TRBV3-1

CDR3 DNA: TGTGCCAGCAGCTCCCAAAGCCGGCAATACGAGCAGTACTTC
CDR3 protein: CASSSQSRQYEQYF
J gene: TRBJ2-7
clone size: NA
D gene: NA
V gene: TRBV7-2

CDR3 DNA: TGCGCCAGCAGGGTTTCGTGGGCGGCCAAAAACATTCAGTACTTC
CDR3 protein: CASRVSWAAKNIQYF
J gene: TRBJ2-4
clone size: NA
D gene: NA
V gene: TRBV4-1

CDR3 DNA: TGCACCGCCGGACAGGGGGCAGGCGAGCAGTACTTC
CDR3 protein: CTAGQGAGEQYF
J gene: TRBJ2-7
clone size: NA
D gene: TRBD1
V gene: TRBV20-1

CDR3 DNA: TGCGCCAGCAGTGAAAGATCAGGGGGCGACGGAGCTTTCTTT
CDR3 protein: CASSERSGGDGAFF
J gene: TRBJ1-1
clone size: few
D gene: TRBD1
V gene: TRBV4-1

CDR3 DNA: TGTGCCAGCAGTACGCGACCGACAGGGCTCCCTGAAGCTTTCTTT
CDR3 protein: CASSTRPTGLPEAFF
J gene: TRBJ1-1
clone size: many
D gene: TRBD1
V gene: TRBV6-1

CDR3 DNA: TGTGCCAGCAGTTACTCGGACAAACCAGGAGAAAAACTGTTTTTT
CDR3 protein: CASSYSDKPGEKLFF
J gene: TRBJ1-4
clone size: NA
D gene: NA
V gene: TRBV6-4

CDR3 DNA: TGCAGTGCTGGGAGACAGGGGATCACAGATACGCAGTATTTT
CDR3 protein: CSAGRQGITDTQYF
J gene: TRBJ2-3
clone size: few
D gene: TRBD1
V gene: TRBV20-1

CDR3 DNA: TGCGCCAGCAGCCCCCTGACAGTCGCCACTGAAGCTTTCTTT
CDR3 protein: CASSPLTVATEAFF
J gene: TRBJ1-1
clone size: many
D gene: NA
V gene: TRBV5-1

CDR3 DNA: TGTGCCATCAGTGACGGGGCTCAGAACACTGAAGCTTTCTTT
CDR3 protein: CAISDGAQNTEAFF
J gene: TRBJ1-1
clone size: many
D gene: NA
V gene: TRBV10-3

CDR3 DNA: TGTGCCATCAGTGAGTCTAGGACAGCCACCGGGGAGCTGTTTTTT
CDR3 protein: CAISESRTATGELFF
J gene: TRBJ2-2
clone size: many
D gene: NA
V gene: TRBV10-3

CDR3 DNA: TGCAGTGCTAGAGTTACGGGAACAGAGACTTCACCCCTCCACTTT
CDR3 protein: CSARVTGTETSPLHF
J gene: TRBJ1-6
clone size: many
D gene: NA
V gene: TRBV20-1

CDR3 DNA: TGCGCCAGCAGCCAGCAACGTCAGTGGAGGGGGTCGGACACTGAAGCTTTCTTT
CDR3 protein: CASSQQRQWRGSDTEAFF
J gene: TRBJ1-1
clone size: NA
D gene: NA
V gene: TRBV4-1